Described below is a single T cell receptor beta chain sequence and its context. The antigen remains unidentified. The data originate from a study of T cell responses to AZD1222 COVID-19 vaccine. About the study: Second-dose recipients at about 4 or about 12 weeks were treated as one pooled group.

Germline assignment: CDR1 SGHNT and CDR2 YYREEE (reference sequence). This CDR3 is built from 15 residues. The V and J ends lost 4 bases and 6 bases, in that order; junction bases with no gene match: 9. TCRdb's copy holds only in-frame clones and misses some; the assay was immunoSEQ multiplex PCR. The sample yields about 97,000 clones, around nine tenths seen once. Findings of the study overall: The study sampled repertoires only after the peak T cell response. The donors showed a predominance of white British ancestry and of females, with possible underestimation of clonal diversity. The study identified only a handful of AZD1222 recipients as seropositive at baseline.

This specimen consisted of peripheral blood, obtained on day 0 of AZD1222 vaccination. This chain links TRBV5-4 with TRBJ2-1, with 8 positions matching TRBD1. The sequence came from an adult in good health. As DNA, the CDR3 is TGTGCCAGCAGCCCCGGACAGGGAAGGGCCAATGAGCAGTTCTTC. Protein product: CASSPGQGRANEQFF.